The TCR beta chain described here comes from a study of cytomegalovirus exposure and HLA in healthy donors. The overall study: About 83 million unique TCRs from HLA-typed donors made up an early data release.

CDR3 length: 16 residues. Per the germline V gene, CDR1 is SGHRS and CDR2 is YFSETQ. V shed 4 bases and J shed 4 bases, with 18 bases lying between them. In regard to this clone: The target antigen is unknown.

The primer mix had 60 Vbeta and 13 Jbeta primers. Original data processing: In a later analysis, the count reached tens of millions of unique TCR beta chains, with 10 million to 11 million shared. TCRdb's copy holds only in-frame clones and misses some; the assay was immunoSEQ multiplex PCR. That table is the source of V, J and clone size, and D and trimming were worked out from the DNA. The data hold 100,000 to 120,000 clones, with about 70% observed a single time. General observations from the study: Productive rates of about 90% or about 30% were seen for most TCR beta V segments in an earlier analysis. Sequencing had likely introduced a cluster of highly shared sequence variants as an artifact.

The chain has TRBV5-1 and TRBJ1-5; D is perhaps TRBD1 (6 bases). Sequencing was done on a sample of PBMCs. The receptor was derived from a young man in good health and CMV-seronegative. This CDR3 reads CASSPTTGTPNQPQHF. The CDR3 DNA reads TGCGCCAGCAGCCCCACCACCGGGACACCGAATCAGCCCCAGCATTTT. Together with reference TRBV5-1 and TRBJ1-5, the CDR3 gives the full variable domain: KAGVTQTPRYLIKTRGQQVTLSCSPISGHRSVSWYQQTPGQGLQFLFEYFSETQRNKGNFPGRFSGRQFSNSRSEMNVSTLELGDSALYLCASSPTTGTPNQPQHFGDGTRLSIL.